This T cell receptor (beta chain) originates from a study of CD8 T cells in Susac syndrome. The authors sequenced TCR beta from blood CD8+ and CD4+ T cells. This CDR3 is built from 14 residues. V lost 1 base and J lost 7, with 14 bases in between. With random hexamers, reverse transcription was performed on about 0.5 to 1 ug of RNA. A single record per CDR3 protein comes from TCRdb applying MiXCR to the immunoSEQ multiplex PCR reads. Altogether approximately 190,000 distinct CDR3 sequences are present, around 93% being singletons, with the ten largest covering 0.09% to 0.12%. The sample taken for sequencing was CD4+ T cells from PBMCs. The receptor was derived from a human donor in good health. The chain links TRBV12-3 or TRBV12-4 to TRBJ2-7; maybe TRBD2 (5 bases). The CDR3 bases are TGTGCCAGCAGTTTAGTAGGGCTTCCGGGGGAGCAGTACTTC. Encoded protein: CASSLVGLPGEQYF.